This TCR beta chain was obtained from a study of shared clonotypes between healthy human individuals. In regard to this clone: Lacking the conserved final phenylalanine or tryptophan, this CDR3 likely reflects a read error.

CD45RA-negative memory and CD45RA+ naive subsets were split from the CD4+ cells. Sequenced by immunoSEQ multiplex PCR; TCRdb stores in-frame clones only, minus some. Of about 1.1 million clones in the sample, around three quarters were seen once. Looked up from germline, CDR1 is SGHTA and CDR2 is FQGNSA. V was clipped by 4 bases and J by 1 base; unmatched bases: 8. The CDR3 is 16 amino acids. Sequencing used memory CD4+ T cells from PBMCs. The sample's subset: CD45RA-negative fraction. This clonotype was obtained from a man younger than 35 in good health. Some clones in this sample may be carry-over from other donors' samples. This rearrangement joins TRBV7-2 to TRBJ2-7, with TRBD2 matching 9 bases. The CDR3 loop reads CASSSWTSVGSYEQYS. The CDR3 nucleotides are TGTGCCAGCAGCTCCTGGACTAGCGTGGGATCCTACGAGCAGTACTCC.